What follows is one T cell receptor beta chain and its context. The data are from a study of OX40 agonist ivuxolimab in advanced cancers. Profiled with immunoSEQ multiplex PCR; TCRdb holds only in-frame clones, not every one. The data hold approximately 130,000 clones, with roughly 91% observed a single time. The germline V and J ends were trimmed by 6 bases and 2 bases, with 13 bases remaining between them. Germline values: CDR1 ENHRY, CDR2 SYGVKD. The CDR3 runs 14 residues. The chain has TRBV10-3 and TRBJ1-1; D not resolved. This specimen consisted of CD4+ or CD8+ T cells sorted from blood, obtained in a trial of the OX40 agonist ivuxolimab. The sequence was collected from an adult with an advanced solid tumor such as melanoma, head and neck, liver or kidney cancer. The CDR3 is CAISDQGSNTEAFF. DNA for the CDR3: TGTGCCATCAGCGACCAAGGAAGTAACACTGAAGCTTTCTTT.